Listed here are 19 T cell receptor beta chains from one sample, sequenced in a study of blood T cell repertoires in COVID-19. Some clones are missing from TCRdb's copy, which holds only in-frame ones; the method was immunoSEQ multiplex PCR. Of 200,000 to 250,000 clones listed, more than 65% are singletons. The sequenced sample consisted of peripheral blood. Receptor source: a man in his fifties with active or convalescent COVID-19.

This chain connects TRBV20-1 to TRBJ2-7; no reliable D call. Trimming shortened V by 3 bases and J by 4 bases, and 7 bases separated the two germline ends. CDR1 is DFQATT, CDR2 SNEGSKA, per germline (reference sequence). CDR3 length: 11 residues. The CDR3 DNA is TGCAGTGCTAGGGCTTTTTACGAGCAGTACGTC. It translates to CSARAFYEQYV.

V usage is TRBV4-1 and J usage is TRBJ1-2, with D perhaps TRBD1 (5 bases). This CDR3 region has 15 residues. Germline CDR1 MGHRA, CDR2 YSYEKL. V shed 0 bases and J shed 7 bases, with 15 bases lying between them. CDR3 sequence reads: CASSQDNGGVAGYTF. The CDR3 region has the DNA TGCGCCAGCAGCCAAGATAATGGGGGGGTGGCTGGCTACACCTTC.

The CDR3 sequence is CASSYQGLWNNSPLHF. The CDR3 bases are TGTGCCAGCAGTTACCAGGGCCTTTGGAATAATTCACCCCTCCACTTT. V is TRBV6-2 or TRBV6-3 and J is TRBJ1-6; D perhaps matches TRBD1 (5 bases). The CDR3 loop spans 16 amino acids. Per the germline V gene, CDR1 is MNHEY and CDR2 is SVGEGT. V was shortened by 2 bases and J by 5 bases, with 13 bases between the two germline ends.

The sample holds one count of this clone. The chain couples TRBV11-2 to TRBJ1-1; D gene uncertain. Germline CDR1 SGHAT, CDR2 FQNNGV. Trimming stripped 5 bases from V and 4 bases from J, with 14 bases between. The CDR3 has 14 residues. The CDR3 protein is CASSRLQTGTEAFF. The CDR3 DNA reads as TGTGCCAGCAGCCGGCTCCAGACGGGCACTGAAGCTTTCTTT.

The chain links TRBV5-5 to TRBJ2-5; D perhaps matches TRBD1 (6 bases). Germline-derived CDR1 and CDR2 are SGHKS and YYEKEE (reference sequence). The CDR3 is made up of 13 amino acids. V was pared by 3 bases and J by 4 bases, with 10 bases between. CDR3 sequence (DNA): TGTGCCAGCAGCTACAGGGTTGGAGAGACCCAGTACTTC. As protein: CASSYRVGETQYF.

For the CDR3, the DNA is TGTGCCAGCAGCCGGGGACTAGCGCTAAGCACAGATACGCAGTATTTT. Protein: CASSRGLALSTDTQYF. The V call is TRBV3-1 (or the pseudogene TRBV3-2), the J call TRBJ2-3, with 10 bases matching TRBD2. With V trimmed by 4 bases and J by 0 bases, 4 bases remained unmatched. Germline V gives CDR1 LGHDT, CDR2 YNNKEL (reference sequence). This CDR3 comprises 16 residues.

The genes are TRBV11-2 and TRBJ2-1; D gene uncertain. V dropped 3 bases and J dropped 5 bases, with 5 bases sitting between them. Germline V gene data show CDR1 as SGHAT and CDR2 as FQNNGV. This CDR3 spans 12 amino acids. CDR3 DNA: TGTGCCAGCAGCTTTAATGACAATGAGCAGTTCTTC. Its protein product is CASSFNDNEQFF.

The chain carries TRBV28 and TRBJ2-7; D is possibly TRBD1 (5 bases). Per the germline V gene, CDR1 is MDHEN and CDR2 is SYDVKM. This CDR3 has 14 amino acids. Trimming left V 3 bases short and J 5 bases short, with 14 bases between. CDR3 DNA sequence: TGTGCCAGCAGTTTCCGGTGGGGCCTGAACGAGCAGTACTTC. It specifies CASSFRWGLNEQYF.

This rearrangement joins TRBV5-5 to TRBJ1-2; TRBD1 aligns across 7 bases. V shed 4 bases and J 2 bases; nucleotides not matched to a gene: 8. Per germline, CDR1 SGHKS and CDR2 YYEKEE (reference sequence). The CDR3 covers 15 residues. CDR3 in amino acids: CASSPRDSLNYGYTF. CDR3 nucleotides: TGTGCCAGCAGCCCCCGGGACAGCCTGAACTATGGCTACACCTTC.

This chain uses TRBV4-3 with TRBJ1-2; 7 bases align to TRBD1. The V gene end was trimmed by 0 bases and the J gene end by 4 bases; junction bases not matched to a gene: 2. The CDR3 spans 14 residues. Looked up from germline, CDR1 is LGHNA and CDR2 is YSLEER. Here the CDR3 reads CASSQDRDSYGYTF. In DNA form, the CDR3 reads TGCGCCAGCAGCCAAGATCGGGACAGCTATGGCTACACCTTC.

The chain joins TRBV11-2 to TRBJ1-2; 8 bases align to TRBD1. V was pared by 1 base and J by 4 bases, with 8 bases of the junction left unmatched. Germline lookup yields CDR1 SGHAT and CDR2 FQNNGV. CDR3 length: 16 amino acids. In DNA, the CDR3 is TGTGCCAGCAGCTTAGCCGGGACAGGACTTACCTATGGCTACACCTTC. Encoded protein: CASSLAGTGLTYGYTF.

This clone was counted a single time. This chain links TRBV7-7 with TRBJ2-5; D might be TRBD1 (6 bases). V was shortened by 4 bases and J by 5 bases, with 11 bases between the two germline ends. Germline CDR1 is SSHAT and CDR2 is FNYEAQ (reference sequence). The CDR3 consists of 13 residues. The CDR3 nucleotides are TGTGCCAGCAGCTCGGACAGTGGGGAGACCCAGTACTTC. It yields the protein CASSSDSGETQYF.

The V gene is TRBV4-1, the J gene TRBJ1-5, with a weak D call TRBD1 (5 bases). This CDR3 spans 17 amino acids. Trimming took 0 bases from V and 6 from J, leaving 18 bases between them. Per the germline V gene, CDR1 is MGHRA and CDR2 is YSYEKL. The CDR3 nucleotides read TGCGCCAGCAGCCAAGAGGCCTACGGGGGAATGGGTCAGCCCCAGCATTTT. Translated: CASSQEAYGGMGQPQHF.

This chain links TRBV28 with TRBJ1-2; TRBD1 matches 7 bases. Germline CDR1 reads MDHEN; CDR2 reads SYDVKM. The V segment lost 2 bases and the J segment 7 bases; nucleotides outside the gene matches: 1. The CDR3 is 12 amino acids. The CDR3 sequence: CASSLAGGGYTF. The CDR3 nucleotides read TGTGCCAGCAGTTTAGCAGGGGGTGGCTACACCTTC.

V is TRBV10-2 and J is TRBJ1-2; a weak D match, TRBD1 (6 bases). This CDR3 comprises 13 residues. Germline V gives CDR1 WSHSY, CDR2 SAAADI. V lost 8 bases and J 6 bases, leaving 16 bases between the germline ends. CDR3 protein: CASSLEGGNGYTF. The DNA for the CDR3 is TGCGCCAGCTCCCTCGAGGGGGGGAATGGCTACACCTTC.

The genes are TRBV28 and TRBJ1-4; D ambiguous. The V gene's germline CDR1 is MDHEN and CDR2 SYDVKM. CDR3 length: 12 amino acids. V was trimmed by 6 bases and J by 8 bases, leaving 10 bases between them. CDR3 DNA sequence: TGTGCCAGCAGCTTGGCCGGGGAAAAACTGTTTTTT. Protein product: CASSLAGEKLFF.

The gene calls are TRBV27 and TRBJ1-2; D gene uncertain. The V end was cut by 2 bases, the J end by 8 bases, with 18 bases between. This CDR3 is 15 amino acids long. In germline, CDR1 is MNHEY, CDR2 SMNVEV (reference sequence). The CDR3 nucleotides are TGTGCCAGCAGTTTAAGTTCGGGGTCGCCTTGGGGCTACACCTTC. It translates to CASSLSSGSPWGYTF.

This clone was detected ten times or more. This chain connects TRBV4-3 to TRBJ1-6; 7 bases are shared with TRBD1. Germline values: CDR1 LGHNA, CDR2 YSLEER. V was clipped by 2 bases and J by 7 bases; unmatched bases: 5. The CDR3 is made up of 15 amino acids. The CDR3 coding sequence is TGCGCCAGCAGCCAAAGGGTACAGGGGAATTCACCCCTCCACTTT. It encodes CASSQRVQGNSPLHF.

This clone was seen a handful of times. The V and J genes are TRBV2 and TRBJ1-1, with a weak D call TRBD1 (6 bases). CDR3 length: 14 amino acids. Germline CDR1 SNHLY, CDR2 FYNNEI. The V and J ends lost 2 bases and 5 bases respectively, with 12 bases between them. The CDR3 protein is CASSELLQGTEAFF. In DNA, the CDR3 is TGTGCCAGCAGTGAACTCCTACAGGGTACTGAAGCTTTCTTT.